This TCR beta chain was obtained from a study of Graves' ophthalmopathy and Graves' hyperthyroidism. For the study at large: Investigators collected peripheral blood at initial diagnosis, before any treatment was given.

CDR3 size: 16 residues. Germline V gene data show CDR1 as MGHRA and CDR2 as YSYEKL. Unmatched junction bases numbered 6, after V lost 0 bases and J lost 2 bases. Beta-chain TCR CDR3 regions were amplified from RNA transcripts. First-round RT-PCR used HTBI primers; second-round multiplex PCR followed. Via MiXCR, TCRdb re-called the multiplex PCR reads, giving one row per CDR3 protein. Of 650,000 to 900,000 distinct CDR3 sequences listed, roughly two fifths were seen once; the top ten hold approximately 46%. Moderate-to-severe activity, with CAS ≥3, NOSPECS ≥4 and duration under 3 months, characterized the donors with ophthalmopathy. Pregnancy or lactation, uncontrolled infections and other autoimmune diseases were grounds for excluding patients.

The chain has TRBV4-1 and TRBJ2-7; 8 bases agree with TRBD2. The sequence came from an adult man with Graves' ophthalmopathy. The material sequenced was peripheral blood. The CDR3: CASSQDGVAGTYEQYF. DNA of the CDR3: TGCGCCAGCAGCCAAGATGGGGTAGCGGGAACCTACGAGCAGTACTTC.